This TCR beta chain is from a study of T cells in localized non-small cell lung cancer. Study-wide results and caveats: Maximal T cell clonality occurred in uninvolved adjacent lung, with tumor ranking below it. Adjacent lung exhibited a median of about 56 among the 100 most abundant tumor clones.

This clone was seen only a few times. Its antigen is still unknown. TCRdb's table, derived via immunoSEQ multiplex PCR, lists solely in-frame clones and lacks some. Here the sample spans 72,000 or so clones, 84% being singletons. V gave up 1 base and J gave up 6 bases, with 14 bases separating them. The CDR3 sequence is 15 residues long. The germline gives CDR1 SGHDT, CDR2 YYEEEE. The sequences come from peripheral blood, collected before any cancer treatment. The chain combines TRBV5-6 with TRBJ1-5; D is possibly TRBD1 (6 bases). The sequence was collected from a female donor aged 60 or older with stage I lung adenocarcinoma. The CDR3 protein is CASSLFRGQVQPQHF. The DNA of the CDR3 is TGTGCCAGCAGCTTGTTTCGGGGGCAGGTTCAGCCCCAGCATTTT.